The clone carrying this T cell receptor beta chain is labeled as medium-sized. These data are taken from a study of T cells after yellow fever vaccination. About the study: CD3, CD45RA, CCR7 and CD95 were used to sort EM, EMRA, CM and Tscm memory subsets.

The trim removed 6 bases at V and 2 bases at J, leaving 3 bases unmatched. The germline V gene has CDR1 MNHEY and CDR2 SMNVEV (reference sequence). This CDR3 region has 13 residues. From the 5' RACE reads, TCRdb called clonotypes with MiXCR, one entry per CDR3 protein. The sample has 9,500 to 15,000 distinct CDR3 sequences, roughly 5.8% seen once. Study-level points and caveats: The CD4 compartment and the CD8 compartment contained a small share of clonotypes in common. Day 0 sorted memory subsets lacked detectable levels of almost all vaccine-responding clonotypes. Compared with primary, the secondary response was weaker and peaked at day 5, not 15.

This specimen consisted of PBMCs, either bulk or a sorted T-cell subset (CD4+, CD8+, memory, or dextramer-sorted; not recorded which), obtained on the day of the yellow fever booster vaccination. J is TRBJ2-5 and V is TRBV27; 7 bases line up with TRBD1. The sequence came from a man aged 25-45 years who received the YFV17D yellow fever vaccine. CDR3: CASSRDRQETQYF. The DNA of the CDR3 is TGTGCCAGCAGCCGGGACAGACAAGAGACCCAGTACTTC.